This record covers a single TCR beta chain. These data originate in a study of T cells in Graves' hyperthyroidism and ophthalmopathy. At the level of the study: Peripheral blood was drawn at first diagnosis, prior to all treatment.

In germline, CDR1 is MNHNS, CDR2 SASEGT. Trimming shortened V by 4 bases and J by 2 bases, and 13 bases separated the two germline ends. The CDR3 covers 15 residues. It was RNA transcripts that yielded the amplified TCR beta CDR3 regions. HTBI primers were used for first-round RT-PCR of the TCR CDR3. TCRdb called the multiplex PCR reads again in MiXCR, with one record for every CDR3 protein. There are roughly 400,000 distinct CDR3 sequences in the sample; 20% to 30% occur only once, and around 67% lies in the top ten. Patients aged 18 to 65 had newly diagnosed hyperthyroidism that had lasted under 2 months.

This sequence originates from a man aged 50 to 60 with Graves' hyperthyroidism. The rearrangement joins TRBV6-1 to TRBJ2-3, with D uncertain. The sequenced sample consisted of blood. CDR3 region: CASSVKFGYTDTQYF. The DNA for the CDR3 is TGTGCCAGCAGTGTTAAATTCGGCTACACAGATACGCAGTATTTT.